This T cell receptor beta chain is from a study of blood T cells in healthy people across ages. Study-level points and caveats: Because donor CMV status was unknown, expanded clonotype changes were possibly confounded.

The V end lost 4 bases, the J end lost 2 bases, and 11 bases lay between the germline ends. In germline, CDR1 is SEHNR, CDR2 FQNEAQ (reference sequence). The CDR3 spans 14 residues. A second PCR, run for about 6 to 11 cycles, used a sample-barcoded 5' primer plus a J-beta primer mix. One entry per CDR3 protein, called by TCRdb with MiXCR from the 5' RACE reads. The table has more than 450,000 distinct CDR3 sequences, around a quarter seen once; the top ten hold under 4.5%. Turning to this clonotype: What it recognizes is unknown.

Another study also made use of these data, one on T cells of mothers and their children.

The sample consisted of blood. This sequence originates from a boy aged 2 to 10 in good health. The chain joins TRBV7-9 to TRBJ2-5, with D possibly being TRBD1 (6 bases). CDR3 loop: CASSSGDGQETQYF. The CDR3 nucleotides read TGTGCCAGCAGCTCAGGGGATGGACAAGAGACCCAGTACTTC.